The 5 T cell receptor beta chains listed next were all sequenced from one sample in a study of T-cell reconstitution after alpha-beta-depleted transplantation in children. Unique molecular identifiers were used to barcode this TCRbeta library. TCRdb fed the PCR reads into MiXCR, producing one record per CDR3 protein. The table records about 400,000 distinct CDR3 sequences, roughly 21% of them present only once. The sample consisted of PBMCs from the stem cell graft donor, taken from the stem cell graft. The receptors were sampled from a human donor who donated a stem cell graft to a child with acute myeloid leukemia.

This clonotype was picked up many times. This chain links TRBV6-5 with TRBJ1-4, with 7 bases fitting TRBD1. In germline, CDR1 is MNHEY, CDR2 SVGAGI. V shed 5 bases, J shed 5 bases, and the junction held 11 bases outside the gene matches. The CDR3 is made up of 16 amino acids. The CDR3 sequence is CASSLTGRGVNEKLFF. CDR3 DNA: TGTGCCAGCAGTCTGACAGGGAGAGGGGTGAATGAAAAACTGTTTTTT.

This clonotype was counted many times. The CDR3 DNA is TGTGCCACCGCACGGACCGACAATGAGCAGTTCTTC. Protein sequence: CATARTDNEQFF. The chain recombines TRBV24-1 with TRBJ2-1; D is unclear. Germline CDR1 KGHDR, CDR2 SFDVKD. The CDR3 runs 12 residues. V was trimmed by 9 bases and J by 5 bases, leaving 10 bases between them.

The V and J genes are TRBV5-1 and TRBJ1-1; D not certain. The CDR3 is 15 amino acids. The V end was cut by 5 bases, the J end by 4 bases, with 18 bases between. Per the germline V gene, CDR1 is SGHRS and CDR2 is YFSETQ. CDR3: CASRFVLSGSTEAFF. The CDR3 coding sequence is TGCGCCAGCAGATTTGTATTATCCGGGAGCACTGAAGCTTTCTTT.

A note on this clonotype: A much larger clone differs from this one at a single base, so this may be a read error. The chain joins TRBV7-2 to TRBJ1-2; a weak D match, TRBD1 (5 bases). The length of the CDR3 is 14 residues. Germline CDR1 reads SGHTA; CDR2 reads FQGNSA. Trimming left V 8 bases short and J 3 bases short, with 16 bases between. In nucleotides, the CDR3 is TGTGCCAGCGCCAAAGGCATGGGGGACTATGGCTACACCTTC. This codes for CASAKGMGDYGYTF.

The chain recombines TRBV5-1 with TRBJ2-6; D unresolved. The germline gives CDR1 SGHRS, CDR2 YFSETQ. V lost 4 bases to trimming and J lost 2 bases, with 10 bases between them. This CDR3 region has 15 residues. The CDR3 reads CASSGERAGANVLTF. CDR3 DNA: TGCGCCAGCAGCGGAGAGCGTGCTGGGGCCAACGTCCTGACTTTC.